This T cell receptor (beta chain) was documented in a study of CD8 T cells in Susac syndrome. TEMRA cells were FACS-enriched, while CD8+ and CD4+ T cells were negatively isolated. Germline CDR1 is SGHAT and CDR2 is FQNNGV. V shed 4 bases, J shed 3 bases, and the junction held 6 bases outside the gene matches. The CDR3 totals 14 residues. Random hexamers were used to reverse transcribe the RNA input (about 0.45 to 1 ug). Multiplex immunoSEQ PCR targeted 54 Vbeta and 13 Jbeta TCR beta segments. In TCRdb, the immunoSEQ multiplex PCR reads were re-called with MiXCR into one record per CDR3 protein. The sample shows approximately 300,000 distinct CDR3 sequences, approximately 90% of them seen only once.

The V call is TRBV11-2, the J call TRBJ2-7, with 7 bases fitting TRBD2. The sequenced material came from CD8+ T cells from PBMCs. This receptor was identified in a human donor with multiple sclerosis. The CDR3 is CASSYLGLDYEQYF. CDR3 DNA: TGTGCCAGCAGCTACCTCGGACTAGACTACGAGCAGTACTTC.